Listed below are T cell receptor beta chains from one sample, sequenced in a study of vaccination effects on CD4 cells after COVID-19. No cognate antigen is known for these TCRs. TCRdb's copy holds only in-frame clones and misses some; the assay was immunoSEQ multiplex PCR. The sample lists 70,000 to 75,000 clones, approximately 79% occurring once. The sample in question was CD4+ T cells from PBMCs cultured with HCoV-OC43 spike peptides, obtained before COVID-19 vaccination. The source of these receptors is a human donor who received a COVID-19 vaccine. Both conserved end residues are part of each CDR3. A D gene is named only where the DNA matches it firmly. Size values are once, few and many counts, or a class for expanded clones, and some rows have none.

V gene	clone size	D gene	J gene	CDR3 protein	CDR3 DNA
TRBV19	-	-	TRBJ1-1	CASSKETNTEAFF	TGTGCCAGTAGTAAGGAGACGAACACTGAAGCTTTCTTT
TRBV5-1	-	TRBD1	TRBJ1-4	CASSLEVGGQEKLFF	TGCGCCAGCAGCTTGGAGGTCGGGGGACAGGAAAAACTGTTTTTT
TRBV18	-	-	TRBJ2-1	CASSPMLGDTYNEQFF	TGTGCCAGCTCACCAATGCTGGGGGACACCTACAATGAGCAGTTCTTC
TRBV6-5	-	-	TRBJ1-4	CASSSGGATNEKLFF	TGTGCCAGCAGCTCCGGCGGTGCAACTAATGAAAAACTGTTTTTT
TRBV7-3	-	TRBD2	TRBJ2-2	CASSPRGEATGELFF	TGTGCCAGCAGCCCTCGGGGGGAGGCGACCGGGGAGCTGTTTTTT
TRBV5-1	-	TRBD1	TRBJ1-4	CASSWGQSNEKLFF	TGCGCCAGCAGCTGGGGACAGTCTAATGAAAAACTGTTTTTT
TRBV27	-	-	TRBJ1-4	CASSSPGLSNEKLFF	TGTGCCAGCAGTTCTCCGGGACTTTCTAATGAAAAACTGTTTTTT
TRBV9	once	-	TRBJ1-1	CASSVGGSNTEAFF	TGTGCCAGCAGCGTAGGCGGTTCGAACACTGAAGCTTTCTTT
TRBV13	-	-	TRBJ2-1	CASSLRAGANYNEQFF	TGTGCCAGCAGCTTACGGGCAGGGGCAAACTACAATGAGCAGTTCTTC
TRBV9	few	-	TRBJ1-5	CASSVDGGNQPQHF	TGTGCCAGCAGCGTAGACGGGGGCAATCAGCCCCAGCATTTT
TRBV6-5	-	TRBD1	TRBJ1-5	CASSYSRDRAQPQHF	TGTGCCAGCAGTTACTCGAGGGACAGGGCTCAGCCCCAGCATTTT
TRBV11-3	-	-	TRBJ2-5	CASSLGGRGYQETQYF	TGTGCCAGCAGCTTAGGGGGGCGGGGGTACCAAGAGACCCAGTACTTC
TRBV30	-	-	TRBJ1-2	CAWSLGTNYGYTF	TGTGCCTGGAGTCTGGGGACCAACTATGGCTACACCTTC
TRBV28	-	TRBD2	TRBJ2-1	CATRTSGSANEQFF	TGTGCCACCCGGACTAGCGGGTCGGCCAATGAGCAGTTCTTC
TRBV6-1	-	-	TRBJ2-2	CASSDGRVTGELFF	TGTGCCAGCAGTGACGGGCGGGTTACCGGGGAGCTGTTTTTT
TRBV12-3/TRBV12-4	-	-	TRBJ1-4	CASSLGETGKLFF	TGTGCCAGCAGTTTGGGGGAGACTGGTAAACTGTTTTTT
TRBV5-8	-	-	TRBJ1-1	CASSAGGGMNTEAFF	TGTGCCAGCAGCGCCGGAGGTGGGATGAACACTGAAGCTTTCTTT
TRBV4-2	once	-	TRBJ2-3	CASSQEGSSTDTQYF	TGTGCCAGCAGCCAAGAAGGTTCTAGCACAGATACGCAGTATTTT